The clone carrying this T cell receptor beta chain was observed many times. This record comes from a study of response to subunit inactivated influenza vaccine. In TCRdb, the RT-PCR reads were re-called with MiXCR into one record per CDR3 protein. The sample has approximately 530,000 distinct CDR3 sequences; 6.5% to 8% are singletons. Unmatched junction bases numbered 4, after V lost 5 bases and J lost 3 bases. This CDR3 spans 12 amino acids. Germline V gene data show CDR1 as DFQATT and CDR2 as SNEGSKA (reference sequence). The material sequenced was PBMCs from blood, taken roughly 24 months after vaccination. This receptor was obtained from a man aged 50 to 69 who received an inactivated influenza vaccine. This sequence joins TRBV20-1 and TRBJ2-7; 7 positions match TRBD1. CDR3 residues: CSALGTVYEQYF. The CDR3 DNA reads TGCAGTGCTCTGGGGACAGTCTACGAGCAGTACTTC.